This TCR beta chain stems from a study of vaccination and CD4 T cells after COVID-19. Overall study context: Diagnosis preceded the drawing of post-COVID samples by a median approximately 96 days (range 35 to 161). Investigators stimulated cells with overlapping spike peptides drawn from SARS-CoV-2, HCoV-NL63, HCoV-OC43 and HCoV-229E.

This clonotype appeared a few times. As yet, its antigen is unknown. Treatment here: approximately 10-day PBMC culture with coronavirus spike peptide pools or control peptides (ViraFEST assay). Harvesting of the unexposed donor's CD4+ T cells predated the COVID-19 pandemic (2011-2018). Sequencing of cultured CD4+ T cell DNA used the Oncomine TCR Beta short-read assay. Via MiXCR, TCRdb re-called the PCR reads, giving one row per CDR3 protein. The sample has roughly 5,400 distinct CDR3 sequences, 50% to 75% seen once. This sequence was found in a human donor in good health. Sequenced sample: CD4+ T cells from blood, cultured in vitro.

CDR3 sequence reads: CSASWGQGGYGYTF. CDR3 nucleotide sequence: TGCAGTGCTAGCTGGGGACAGGGAGGCTATGGCTACACCTTC. The V and J genes are TRBV20-1 and TRBJ1-2; 9 nucleotides agree with TRBD1. This CDR3 comprises 14 residues. Germline CDR1 DFQATT, CDR2 SNEGSKA (reference sequence). The V and J ends lost 3 bases and 4 bases, in that order; junction bases with no gene match: 6.